This T cell receptor (beta chain) appears in the sequencing data of a study of blood T cell repertoires in COVID-19. Study-level information: Acute and convalescent COVID-19 specimens originated in the United States, Italy and Spain.

Sequencing used immunoSEQ multiplex PCR; TCRdb keeps in-frame clones, though not all of them. Of hundreds of thousands of clones in the sample, around 90% were seen once. This clonotype was obtained from a young man with COVID-19, enrolled during active disease. What was sequenced was peripheral blood.

CDR3 sequence reads: CASRMTGGSTDTQYF. In nucleotides, the CDR3 is TGTGCCAGCAGGATGACAGGCGGGAGCACAGATACGCAGTATTTT. This chain uses TRBV6-5 with TRBJ2-3; tentative D call: TRBD1 (6 bases). This CDR3 has 15 residues. V lost 6 bases to trimming and J lost 0 bases, with 13 bases between them. Germline CDR1 is MNHEY and CDR2 is SVGAGI.